These T cell receptor beta chains were read from a single sample in a study of technical replicates of blood from a handful of donors. TCRdb keeps only in-frame clones here, not all; method: immunoSEQ multiplex PCR. The data contain about 64,000 clones, 65% to 90% of them singletons. The sequenced material came from PBMCs. Receptors originate from a human donor in good health. Some clones in this sample may be carry-over from other donors' samples. Each CDR3 is given with its conserved first and last residue. The D gene is left open where the match is weak. Size values are once, few and many counts, or a class for expanded clones, and some rows have none.

J gene | D gene | clone size | V gene | CDR3 protein | CDR3 DNA
TRBJ2-7 | . | . | TRBV4-3 | CASSQDRSGGNYEQYF | TGCGCCAGCAGCCAAGATCGATCCGGCGGGAACTACGAGCAGTACTTC
TRBJ2-1 | TRBD2 | once | TRBV28 | CASSLATSGSYNEQFF | TGTGCCAGCAGTTTAGCCACTAGCGGGAGTTACAATGAGCAGTTCTTC
TRBJ2-2 | TRBD1 | . | TRBV7-3 | CASSPQGVNTGELFF | TGTGCCAGCAGCCCGCAGGGGGTGAACACCGGGGAGCTGTTTTTT
TRBJ1-4 | . | . | TRBV2 | CASRGDIRNEKLFF | TGTGCCAGCAGGGGGGACATAAGGAATGAAAAACTGTTTTTT
TRBJ1-1 | TRBD1 | . | TRBV7-9 | CASSLQGGQEAFF | TGTGCCAGCAGCTTACAGGGGGGCCAGGAGGCTTTCTTT
TRBJ2-1 | . | . | TRBV7-2 | CAYRGRGTNEQFF | TGTGCCTACCGGGGGAGAGGGACCAATGAGCAGTTCTTC
TRBJ1-5 | . | . | TRBV7-8 | CASSLGPGQPQHF | TGTGCCAGCAGCTTAGGTCCGGGGCAGCCCCAGCATTTT
TRBJ1-3 | . | . | TRBV6-6 | CASSSGAGNTIYF | TGTGCCAGCAGTTCAGGGGCTGGAAACACCATATATTTT
TRBJ1-2 | . | . | TRBV30 | CAWTTSGGKTHGYTF | TGTGCCTGGACTACCTCGGGGGGAAAGACTCATGGCTACACCTTC
TRBJ2-7 | TRBD2 | . | TRBV6-5 | CASSYSGSSYEQYF | TGTGCCAGCAGTTACAGCGGGAGCTCCTACGAGCAGTACTTC
TRBJ2-2 | TRBD1 | . | TRBV7-8 | CASSLRQGDTGELFF | TGTGCCAGCAGCTTAAGACAGGGGGACACCGGGGAGCTGTTTTTT
TRBJ1-2 | . | . | TRBV6-5 | CASSSDFNYGYTF | TGTGCCAGCAGTAGCGATTTCAACTATGGCTACACCTTC
TRBJ1-2 | . | . | TRBV10-2 | CASSVSGPRGSTF | TGCGCCAGCAGTGTGTCAGGGCCTCGCGGGTCCACCTTC
TRBJ2-7 | . | once | TRBV4-2 | CASSPRTAEAYEQYF | TGTGCCAGCAGCCCCCGGACTGCGGAAGCCTACGAGCAGTACTTC
TRBJ2-7 | . | few | TRBV20-1 | CSARGGAEQYF | TGCAGTGCTAGGGGCGGGGCCGAGCAGTACTTC
TRBJ2-2 | . | . | TRBV2 | CASSALRGTTGELFF | TGTGCCAGCAGTGCTCTTAGGGGGACAACCGGGGAGCTGTTTTTT
TRBJ1-2 | . | . | TRBV30 | CAWDTGNTF | TGTGCCTGGGATACCGGGAACACCTTC